This T cell receptor (beta chain) originates from a study of human T cells and chemical hapten exposure. Documented time point: patch test 2, 6 weeks after DPC sensitization. Specified treatment: therapeutic diphenylcyclopropenone sensitization with weekly scalp DPC. The CDR3 totals 17 residues. Looked up from germline, CDR1 is LGHDT and CDR2 is YNNKEL (reference sequence). With 0 bases removed from V and 4 bases from J, the gap between germline ends came to 17 bases. TCRdb ran MiXCR on the RACE reads and lists one entry per CDR3 protein. The sample consists of around 360,000 distinct CDR3 sequences, about 6% of them appearing once.

The chain links TRBV3-1 to TRBJ2-3, with D possibly TRBD2 on 6 matching bases. The receptor comes from a woman in her late teens or twenties with alopecia areata. Some clones in this sample may be carry-over from other donors' samples. The sample here was whole blood, taken in connection with sensitization to the hapten diphenylcyclopropenone (DPC). The CDR3 spells CASSQDVGLARADTQYF. The CDR3 DNA reads TGTGCCAGCAGCCAAGATGTGGGACTCGCTCGTGCAGATACGCAGTATTTT.